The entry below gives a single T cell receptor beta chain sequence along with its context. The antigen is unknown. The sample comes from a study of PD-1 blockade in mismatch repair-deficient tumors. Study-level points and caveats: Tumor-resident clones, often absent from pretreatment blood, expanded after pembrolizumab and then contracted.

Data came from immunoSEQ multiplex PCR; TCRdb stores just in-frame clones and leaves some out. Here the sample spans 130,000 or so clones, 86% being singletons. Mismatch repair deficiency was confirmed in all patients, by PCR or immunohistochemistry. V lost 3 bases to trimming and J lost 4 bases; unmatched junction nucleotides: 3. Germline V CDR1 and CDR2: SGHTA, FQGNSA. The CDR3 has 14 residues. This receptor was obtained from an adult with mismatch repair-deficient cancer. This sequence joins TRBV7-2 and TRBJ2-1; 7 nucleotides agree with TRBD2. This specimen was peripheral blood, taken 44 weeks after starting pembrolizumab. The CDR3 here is CASSLLAGYNEQFF. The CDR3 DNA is TGTGCCAGCAGCTTGTTAGCGGGTTACAATGAGCAGTTCTTC.